This TCR beta chain was documented in a study of T cells in Graves' hyperthyroidism and ophthalmopathy. At the level of the study: The blood sample was taken at first diagnosis, before treatment began. Findings of the study overall: Also found in blood were most expanded thyroid clonotypes above 0.001.

CDR1 is SGHTA and CDR2 is FQGTGA in the germline V gene. V lost 0 bases to trimming and J lost 3 bases, with 10 bases between them. The CDR3 has 15 amino acids. This clonotype was counted many times. The antigen is unknown. TCR beta CDR3 regions were amplified from RNA. Primed by the HTBI set, a first-round RT-PCR was run on the TCR CDR3. Using its own MiXCR run on the multiplex PCR reads, TCRdb lists one record per CDR3 protein. The data show almost 600,000 distinct CDR3 sequences, approximately 15% seen once. Sequences were obtained from blood. The clonotype was recovered from a woman between 25 and 40 years old with Graves' hyperthyroidism that later progressed to Graves' ophthalmopathy. This chain connects TRBV7-3 to TRBJ2-3, with D unresolved. The CDR3 protein is CASSLTTSGTDTQYF. The CDR3, as DNA: TGTGCCAGCAGCTTAACGACCTCCGGGACAGATACGCAGTATTTT.